This TCR beta chain is drawn from a study of blood T cell repertoires in COVID-19. Study details: From T cells, B-cell-depleted T cells, or PBMCs came the material, which was cDNA or gDNA.

The CDR3 covers 17 residues. With V trimmed by 2 bases and J by 6 bases, 9 bases remained unmatched. Germline CDR1 is LGHNA and CDR2 is YNFKEQ. The protocol was immunoSEQ multiplex PCR, while the TCRdb copy is restricted to in-frame clones and leaves out a portion. This table holds around 88,000 clones, roughly 80% found once. The rearrangement uses TRBV4-2 and TRBJ2-2, with 10 positions matching TRBD2. This TCR was sampled from a man in his 60s with acute or convalescent COVID-19. Sequenced material: peripheral blood. The CDR3 bases are TGTGCCAGCAGCCAAACCGGGACTAGCGTGTTTGCCGGGGAGCTGTTTTTT. It is translated as CASSQTGTSVFAGELFF.